The rows below give T cell receptor beta chains drawn from one sample of a study of T-cell memory formation after mild COVID-19. One entry per CDR3 protein results from TCRdb running MiXCR on the 5' RACE reads. The repertoire holds 140,000 or so distinct CDR3 sequences, with 15% to 20% as singletons. The specimen sequenced was PBMCs or a T cell subset sorted from them (not recorded which). These receptors were collected from an adult woman who had mild COVID-19 (a few samples of this study predate the infection). Cell type and time point are not known. Each CDR3 is given with its conserved first and last residue. A D gene is named only where the DNA matches it firmly. The size of a clone is reported for some rows only, either as once, few or many, or as a class for expanded clones.

V gene	D gene	clone size	J gene	CDR3 protein	CDR3 DNA
TRBV7-6	TRBD2	-	TRBJ2-5	CASSEGLAGKETQYF	TGTGCCAGCAGCGAAGGACTAGCGGGAAAAGAGACCCAGTACTTC
TRBV7-2	-	many	TRBJ2-7	CASSLMSGEQYF	TGTGCCAGCAGCTTAATGAGCGGAGAGCAGTACTTC
TRBV2	-	-	TRBJ2-3	CASSLVLTWPSTDTQYF	TGTGCCAGCAGCCTAGTCCTGACTTGGCCTAGCACAGATACGCAGTATTTT
TRBV9	TRBD1	-	TRBJ1-1	CASSARQGVTEAFF	TGTGCCAGCAGCGCGCGACAGGGTGTAACTGAAGCTTTCTTT
TRBV4-2	TRBD2	-	TRBJ2-1	CASSQERTSGRTNEQFF	TGTGCCAGCAGCCAAGAAAGGACTAGCGGGAGGACTAATGAGCAGTTCTTC
TRBV6-5	-	-	TRBJ1-5	CASRPFADSNQPQHF	TGTGCCAGCAGACCCTTCGCGGATAGCAATCAGCCCCAGCATTTT
TRBV5-1	TRBD2	once	TRBJ2-5	CASSLWGGGASQETQYF	TGCGCCAGCAGCTTGTGGGGCGGGGGGGCCTCACAAGAGACCCAGTACTTC
TRBV7-9	-	few	TRBJ2-3	CASSLSQALDTQYF	TGTGCCAGCAGCTTATCACAGGCATTAGATACGCAGTATTTT
TRBV6-1	-	-	TRBJ1-2	CASTLTARSGYTF	TGTGCCAGCACCTTGACAGCGCGGTCTGGCTACACCTTC
TRBV7-8	-	many	TRBJ1-1	CASSPYRGQMNTEAFF	TGTGCCAGCAGCCCCTACCGAGGACAGATGAACACTGAAGCTTTCTTT
TRBV12-3/TRBV12-4	-	few	TRBJ2-5	CASRGGQRQETQYF	TGTGCCAGCAGGGGAGGACAGCGCCAAGAGACCCAGTACTTC
TRBV7-9	-	few	TRBJ2-7	CASTLRQQQYF	TGTGCCAGCACCCTCCGTCAGCAGCAGTACTTC
TRBV4-1	TRBD2	-	TRBJ2-7	CASSRLAGFYEQYF	TGCGCCAGCAGCCGACTAGCGGGGTTCTACGAGCAGTACTTC
TRBV13	-	few	TRBJ1-5	CASSFSGGDQPQHF	TGTGCCAGCAGCTTCTCGGGGGGGGATCAGCCCCAGCATTTT
TRBV20-1	TRBD2	-	TRBJ2-1	CSAGHNRGGLEQFF	TGCAGTGCCGGACATAATCGGGGGGGCCTTGAGCAGTTCTTC
TRBV3-1	-	few	TRBJ2-2	CASSPRRQLPGELFF	TGTGCCAGCAGCCCTCGGCGCCAGCTGCCCGGGGAGCTGTTTTTT
TRBV5-1	-	few	TRBJ2-7	CASSLKGVVNEQYF	TGCGCCAGCAGCTTGAAGGGGGTGGTTAACGAGCAGTACTTC
TRBV5-4	-	-	TRBJ2-3	CASSPQRGTDTQYF	TGTGCCAGCAGCCCCCAGCGGGGCACAGATACGCAGTATTTT
TRBV15	TRBD2	few	TRBJ2-2	CATAARLAGTNTGELFF	TGTGCCACCGCGGCGCGGCTAGCGGGAACGAACACCGGGGAGCTGTTTTTT
TRBV24-1	-	many	TRBJ2-2	CATSDQSARDTGELFF	TGTGCCACCAGTGACCAATCGGCCAGGGACACCGGGGAGCTGTTTTTT
TRBV29-1	TRBD1	-	TRBJ1-2	CSVGTGIHYGYTF	TGCAGCGTTGGGACAGGGATTCACTATGGCTACACCTTC
TRBV18	-	-	TRBJ2-7	CASSPRSKGEQYF	TGTGCCAGCTCACCACGGTCAAAGGGGGAGCAGTACTTC
TRBV12-3/TRBV12-4	-	-	TRBJ2-7	CASSIDGPYEQYF	TGTGCCAGCAGTATTGACGGGCCCTACGAGCAGTACTTC
TRBV10-3	-	many	TRBJ2-2	CAISARADTGELFF	TGTGCCATCAGTGCCAGGGCGGACACCGGGGAGCTGTTTTTT
TRBV29-1	-	-	TRBJ1-2	CSVGRGAQGYTF	TGCAGCGTTGGACGGGGCGCCCAAGGCTACACCTTC
TRBV29-1	-	few	TRBJ1-1	CSVDGRGTEAFF	TGCAGCGTTGATGGGAGAGGCACTGAAGCTTTCTTT
TRBV7-9	-	-	TRBJ1-2	CASSLRGTPYGYTF	TGTGCCAGCAGCCTCCGCGGCACGCCATATGGCTACACCTTC
TRBV11-2	-	-	TRBJ2-7	CASSPTRGLRSEQYF	TGTGCCAGCAGCCCAACGAGGGGCCTTCGGAGCGAGCAGTACTTC
TRBV5-1	TRBD2	-	TRBJ2-3	CASSLIAGAGSDTQYF	TGCGCCAGCAGCTTGATAGCGGGGGCTGGGTCAGATACGCAGTATTTT
TRBV7-9	-	few	TRBJ2-6	CASSFGVFRPSGANVLTF	TGTGCCAGCAGCTTCGGGGTCTTTCGCCCCTCTGGGGCCAACGTCCTGACTTTC
TRBV20-1	-	few	TRBJ2-3	CSATGTDTQYF	TGCAGTGCTACAGGCACAGATACGCAGTATTTT
TRBV12-3/TRBV12-4	-	few	TRBJ2-2	CATADGRGYTGELFF	TGTGCCACCGCTGATGGTCGCGGGTACACCGGGGAGCTGTTTTTT
TRBV5-1	-	many	TRBJ2-6	CASSSGANVLTF	TGCGCCAGCAGCTCTGGGGCCAACGTCCTGACTTTC
TRBV24-1	-	once	TRBJ2-3	CATSDPYTQYF	TGTGCCACCAGTGATCCATATACGCAGTATTTT
TRBV4-3	TRBD2	-	TRBJ2-1	CASKRQRGSYNEQFF	TGCGCCAGCAAAAGGCAGCGGGGATCCTACAATGAGCAGTTCTTC
TRBV28	-	-	TRBJ1-3	CASSPGRGNTIYF	TGTGCCAGCAGTCCAGGTCGTGGAAACACCATATATTTT
TRBV12-5	-	few	TRBJ2-3	CASGLSISTDTQYF	TGTGCTAGTGGTTTATCTATTAGCACAGATACGCAGTATTTT
TRBV30	TRBD1	-	TRBJ1-1	CAWSVVRGKAEAFF	TGTGCCTGGAGTGTGGTCAGGGGGAAGGCTGAAGCTTTCTTT
TRBV7-8	-	few	TRBJ2-3	CASKQEWGTDTQYF	TGTGCCAGCAAACAGGAGTGGGGCACAGATACGCAGTATTTT
TRBV5-1	-	few	TRBJ1-2	CASRSDVGHLHTF	TGCGCCAGCAGATCAGACGTAGGACACCTCCACACCTTC
TRBV7-9	TRBD1	-	TRBJ2-7	CASSSGTAFGDEQYF	TGTGCCAGCAGCTCCGGGACAGCCTTTGGGGACGAGCAGTACTTC
TRBV7-2	TRBD1	-	TRBJ1-1	CASSIPTGGTLLMNTEAFF	TGTGCCAGCAGCATACCAACAGGGGGGACACTTCTGATGAACACTGAAGCTTTCTTT
TRBV5-4	-	few	TRBJ2-2	CASSFWGNTGELFF	TGTGCCAGCAGCTTCTGGGGGAACACCGGGGAGCTGTTTTTT
TRBV7-2	-	many	TRBJ2-1	CASSLRGLDNEQFF	TGTGCCAGCAGCTTAAGGGGATTGGACAATGAGCAGTTCTTC
TRBV7-2	-	-	TRBJ2-4	CASSLQGGKNIQYF	TGTGCCAGCAGCTTACAGGGAGGCAAAAACATTCAGTACTTC
TRBV14	-	-	TRBJ2-3	CASSQDRQGTQYF	TGTGCCAGCAGCCAAGATCGGCAGGGCACGCAGTATTTT
TRBV7-3	-	-	TRBJ2-7	CASSAGMGYEQYF	TGTGCCAGCAGTGCCGGGATGGGTTACGAGCAGTACTTC
TRBV12-3/TRBV12-4	TRBD1	few	TRBJ2-3	CASTRDRFLDTQYF	TGTGCCAGCACCCGGGACAGATTCTTGGATACGCAGTATTTT
TRBV7-2	-	few	TRBJ2-7	CASSLSAGSYEQYF	TGTGCCAGCAGCTTAAGTGCCGGATCCTACGAGCAGTACTTC
TRBV5-1	TRBD2	few	TRBJ2-1	CASSSETSGRLNEQFF	TGCGCCAGCAGCTCCGAGACTAGCGGGAGGCTAAATGAGCAGTTCTTC
TRBV7-2	-	-	TRBJ2-1	CASSLAGTTSNNEQFF	TGTGCCAGCAGCTTAGCTGGGACCACCTCTAACAATGAGCAGTTCTTC
TRBV7-9	-	few	TRBJ1-1	CASSAWGLRTEAFF	TGTGCCAGCAGCGCTTGGGGGCTGCGTACTGAAGCTTTCTTT
TRBV3-1	TRBD2	few	TRBJ2-2	CASSQGLAGSGELFF	TGTGCCAGCAGCCAAGGACTAGCCGGATCCGGGGAGCTGTTTTTT
TRBV20-1	-	few	TRBJ2-3	CSAPRAVRPTDTQYF	TGCAGTGCCCCTAGGGCTGTACGACCCACAGATACGCAGTATTTT
TRBV3-1	TRBD2	few	TRBJ2-7	CASSQGLAGGSWEQYF	TGTGCCAGCAGCCAGGGACTAGCGGGGGGCTCCTGGGAGCAGTACTTC